One sample yielded the 25 T cell receptor beta chains listed below, sequenced in a study of neurological immune-mediated disorders. MiXCR, run by TCRdb on the 5' RACE reads, gives a single entry per CDR3 protein. The data hold 55,000 to 70,000 distinct CDR3 sequences, with roughly 4.8% observed a single time. Input material: PBMCs. The receptor source for this set is a woman aged 45-59 years with multiple sclerosis.

The rearrangement links TRBV18 to TRBJ1-3; 7 bases match TRBD1. The CDR3 has 18 residues. CDR1 is KGHSH, CDR2 LQKENI, per germline. V lost 1 base, J lost 0 bases, and 9 bases stayed unmatched. The CDR3 region is CASSPRPGQQTSGNTIYF. CDR3 in DNA: TGTGCCAGCTCACCACGTCCGGGACAGCAGACCTCTGGAAACACCATATATTTT.

This clonotype showed up many times. V gene TRBV11-3 combines with J gene TRBJ2-1; D is ambiguous. Trimming removed 8 bases from V and 1 base from J, with 9 bases in between. The CDR3 extends over 13 amino acids. The germline CDR1 and CDR2 sequences are SGHNT and YENEEA. The CDR3 DNA follows: TGTGCCAGCTCCCCCCTATCCTACAATGAGCAGTTCTTC. Residues: CASSPLSYNEQFF.

This clonotype was recorded many times. The V call is TRBV6-6, the J call TRBJ2-7; TRBD1 agrees at 7 bases. From germline, CDR1 is MNHNY and CDR2 SVGAGI (reference sequence). V gave up 5 bases and J gave up 0 bases; unmatched junction bases: 4. This CDR3 is 14 amino acids long. CDR3 protein: CASSLGQSSYEQYF. The CDR3 DNA follows: TGTGCCAGCAGTCTGGGACAGAGCTCCTACGAGCAGTACTTC.

This clonotype was picked up many times. An end of the junction does not agree with germline; a read error may underlie this. The chain joins TRBV28 to TRBJ1-6; D is possibly TRBD1 (5 bases). Germline V gives CDR1 MDHEN, CDR2 SYDVKM. The CDR3 sequence is 16 residues long. In DNA, the CDR3 is TGTGCCAGCAGGGAGGGACTCGGGATAGGTGATTCACCCCTCAACTTT. This sequence encodes CASREGLGIGDSPLNF.

This clonotype was recorded many times. The chain links TRBV5-1 to TRBJ1-2, with a weak D call TRBD1 (5 bases). This CDR3 has 13 amino acids. The V end was cut by 4 bases, the J end by 4 bases, with 11 bases between. CDR1 is SGHRS and CDR2 is YFSETQ in the germline V gene. The CDR3 DNA reads TGCGCCAGCAGCCAGGGACGGCTCTATGGCTACACCTTC. Translation: CASSQGRLYGYTF.

The sample holds many counts of this clonotype. The chain employs TRBV4-2 and TRBJ2-4, with D possibly matching TRBD1 (6 bases). Per germline, CDR1 LGHNA and CDR2 YNFKEQ. The CDR3 length is 13 residues. With 0 bases removed from V and 10 bases from J, the gap between germline ends came to 10 bases. CDR3 sequence (DNA): TGTGCCAGCAGCCAAGATGAAAGGGGGATTCAGTACTTC. It yields the protein CASSQDERGIQYF.

This clonotype was observed at least ten times. This chain uses TRBV6-5 with TRBJ2-3; 8 nucleotides match TRBD2. V gave up 0 bases and J gave up 14 bases; unmatched junction bases: 7. The CDR3 runs to 13 residues. CDR1 is MNHEY, CDR2 SVGAGI, per germline. The CDR3 DNA reads TGTGCCAGCAGTTACTCTACCGGACTAGCTCCGTATTTT. Its protein product is CASSYSTGLAPYF.

This clonotype was observed many times. V and J are TRBV11-3 and TRBJ2-1; 8 bases are a match to TRBD2. This CDR3 region has 16 residues. After removal of 0 bases from V and 5 bases from J, the junction contained 6 bases not matched to a gene. Germline CDR1 and CDR2: SGHNT and YENEEA. For the CDR3, the DNA is TGTGCCAGCAGCTTAGAGGGTAGCGGGGTCCACAATGAGCAGTTCTTC. Its translation is CASSLEGSGVHNEQFF.

This clonotype was counted at least ten times. V and J are TRBV20-1 and TRBJ2-3; no clear D gene. This CDR3 region has 14 residues. The germline V gene encodes CDR1 DFQATT and CDR2 SNEGSKA (reference sequence). The ends were cut back, 6 bases at V and 1 base at J, with 14 bases in the middle. CDR3 sequence reads: CSARSVVGTDTQYF. The CDR3 bases are TGCAGTGCCCGGTCCGTTGTTGGCACAGATACGCAGTATTTT.

This clonotype was counted ten times or more. The chain employs TRBV28 and TRBJ2-4, with 8 bases fitting TRBD1. Looked up from germline, CDR1 is MDHEN and CDR2 is SYDVKM. The trim removed 5 bases at V and 9 bases at J, leaving 12 bases unmatched. The CDR3 extends over 15 amino acids. CDR3 bases: TGTGCCAGCAGTATAACCGGGACAGGTACCGGCATTCAGTACTTC. Protein product: CASSITGTGTGIQYF.

This clonotype was found many times. The chain has TRBV29-1 and TRBJ2-3; the match to TRBD2 covers 8 bases. This CDR3 is 17 amino acids long. In germline, CDR1 is SQVTM, CDR2 ANQGSEA. Trimming cost V 4 bases and J 3 bases; bases outside gene matches: 15. The CDR3 region is CSVALLGLDYQTDTQYF. CDR3 bases: TGCAGCGTTGCCTTGTTGGGACTAGATTATCAAACAGATACGCAGTATTTT.

This clonotype has a count of ten or more. This rearrangement joins TRBV6-2 or TRBV6-3 to TRBJ2-1; the D gene is possibly TRBD2 (5 bases). In germline, CDR1 is MNHEY, CDR2 SVGEGT. The V end lost 6 bases, the J end lost 5 bases, and 5 bases lay between the germline ends. This CDR3 is 11 amino acids long. The CDR3 protein is CASRRDNEQFF. The CDR3 bases are TGTGCCAGCAGGCGGGACAATGAGCAGTTCTTC.

In its sample, this clonotype was seen many times. The V call is TRBV20-1, the J call TRBJ1-5, with no clear D. The V gene's germline CDR1 is DFQATT and CDR2 SNEGSKA (reference sequence). This CDR3 contains 16 residues. V was pared by 3 bases and J by 3 bases, with 18 bases between. CDR3 coding DNA: TGCAGTGCTAGTGAAGGGTGGGCGGCGTACAATCAGCCCCAGCATTTT. Its protein product is CSASEGWAAYNQPQHF.

This clonotype was counted at least ten times. This chain links TRBV10-3 with TRBJ1-4; D is unresolved. This CDR3 is 12 amino acids long. Trimming took 3 bases from V and 2 from J, leaving 1 base between them. The germline CDR1 and CDR2 sequences are ENHRY and SYGVKD. The CDR3 here is CAISDTNEKLFF. In nucleotides, the CDR3 is TGTGCCATCAGTGACACTAATGAAAAACTGTTTTTT.

This clonotype was picked up many times. The chain joins TRBV4-2 to TRBJ2-2; D gene unclear. This CDR3 region has 15 residues. CDR1 and CDR2 from the germline V gene are LGHNA and YNFKEQ. V shed 0 bases and J shed 7 bases, with 12 bases lying between them. CDR3 nucleotide sequence: TGTGCCAGCAGCCAAGATTGGGCACCGGGCGGGGAGCTGTTTTTT. It is translated as CASSQDWAPGGELFF.

This clonotype was seen a handful of times. V is TRBV20-1 and J is TRBJ1-1, with D possibly TRBD1 on 6 matching bases. The CDR3 spans 14 residues. The germline V gene has CDR1 DFQATT and CDR2 SNEGSKA (reference sequence). Trimming shortened V by 6 bases and J by 1 base, and 15 bases separated the two germline ends. In DNA form, the CDR3 reads TGCAGTGCCCCCCCGGACAGCCGGAACACTGAAGCTTTCTTT. Translating it yields CSAPPDSRNTEAFF.

By share, this clonotype ranks as medium-sized (0.01 to 0.1%). This chain connects TRBV9 to TRBJ1-2, with 7 positions matching TRBD1. The CDR3 runs to 14 residues. Trimming cost V 3 bases and J 5 bases; bases outside gene matches: 7. Per the germline V gene, CDR1 is SGDLS and CDR2 is YYNGEE. The CDR3 spells CASSGQGGGYGYTF. The DNA for the CDR3 is TGTGCCAGCAGCGGACAGGGAGGAGGGTATGGCTACACCTTC.

This clonotype was recorded at least ten times. This rearrangement joins TRBV2 to TRBJ2-3; unclear D gene. V was cut by 6 bases and J by 2 bases, with 3 bases left in between. Germline CDR1 SNHLY, CDR2 FYNNEI. The CDR3 contains 11 residues. CDR3 protein: CASRITDTQYF. The CDR3 DNA follows: TGTGCCAGCAGAATCACAGATACGCAGTATTTT.

Ten or more counts support this clonotype. The CDR3 region is CASSPQTGEYGPQHF. The CDR3 bases are TGTGCCAGCAGTCCCCAGACAGGGGAGTATGGGCCCCAGCATTTT. The chain carries TRBV6-6 and TRBJ1-5, with TRBD1 matching 8 bases. CDR1 and CDR2 (germline): MNHNY, SVGAGI (reference sequence). There are 15 residues in the CDR3. V was pared by 5 bases and J by 9 bases, with 12 bases of the junction left unmatched.

About this clonotype: Just one base apart from a much larger clone, this may be a read error. This chain joins TRBV10-3 and TRBJ1-2; tentatively, D is TRBD1 (5 bases). Germline CDR1 ENHRY, CDR2 SYGVKD. This CDR3 has 13 residues. The CDR3 DNA reads TGTGTCATCAGTGAAGGGACCAACTATGGCTACACCTTC. This encodes CVISEGTNYGYTF.

The table lists this clonotype with many counts. The rearrangement uses TRBV9 and TRBJ2-3; 9 positions match TRBD2. J was trimmed by 5 bases and V by 2 bases; bases with no gene match: 6. This CDR3 contains 15 residues. Germline-derived CDR1 and CDR2 are SGDLS and YYNGEE. The chain's CDR3 is CASSVWRGGKDTQYF. The CDR3 bases are TGTGCCAGCAGCGTCTGGCGGGGGGGGAAAGATACGCAGTATTTT.

Many counts were recorded for this clonotype. This chain joins TRBV11-2 and TRBJ1-2; maybe TRBD1 (6 bases). Looked up from germline, CDR1 is SGHAT and CDR2 is FQNNGV. The CDR3 runs 13 residues. Deletions cut 5 bases from V and 8 bases from J, with 15 bases between. The DNA of the CDR3 is TGTGCCAGCAGCCTCCACTCCGGGGGCGGCTACACCTTC. Translated, it gives CASSLHSGGGYTF.

Only a few counts were recorded for this clonotype. A junction end diverges from the germline sequence, so it may reflect a read error. This sequence joins TRBV7-9 and TRBJ1-6; 7 bases fit TRBD1. Germline CDR1 and CDR2: SEHNR and FQNEAQ (reference sequence). This CDR3 spans 15 amino acids. This CDR3 reads CASSLEGGNYSPLNF. Here the CDR3 DNA reads TGTGCCAGCAGCTTGGAAGGGGGCAATTATTCACCCCTCAACTTT. The whole variable domain, remainder taken from reference TRBV7-9 and TRBJ1-6, is DTGVSQNPRHKITKRGQNVTFRCDPISEHNRLYWYRQTLGQGPEFLTYFQNEAQLEKSRLLSDRFSAERPKGSFSTLEIQRTEQGDSAMYLCASSLEGGNYSPLNFGNGTRLTVT.

This chain connects TRBV20-1 to TRBJ2-3, with D perhaps matching TRBD2 (5 bases). CDR1 and CDR2 from the germline V gene are DFQATT and SNEGSKA (reference sequence). The ends were cut back, 5 bases at V and 8 bases at J, with 11 bases in the middle. The length of the CDR3 is 11 residues. CDR3 loop: CSALIASTQYF. CDR3 nucleotides: TGCAGTGCTCTGATAGCGTCTACGCAGTATTTT.

Regarding this clonotype: A much bigger clone sits one base away, suggesting this may be a read error. No conserved phenylalanine or tryptophan ends this CDR3, so it is likely a read error. The chain couples TRBV12-3 or TRBV12-4 to TRBJ1-2, with D tentatively TRBD1 (5 bases). The CDR3 spans 13 residues. V was cut by 1 base and J by 3 bases, with 6 bases left in between. CDR3 coding DNA: TGTGCCAGCAGTTTAGAAGGGGACTATGGCTACACCTGC. Amino acids: CASSLEGDYGYTC.